Listed here are 23 T cell receptor beta chains from one sample, sequenced in a study of metastatic and nonmetastatic thyroid tumors. Until they underwent thyroid surgery, no patient had received any treatment. TCRdb re-clonotyped the PCR reads via MiXCR. This table has about 16,000 clones, 30% to 40% appearing once. The sample taken for sequencing was blood. These receptors all stem from a female donor with papillary thyroid cancer or a benign thyroid nodule (not recorded which). Some clones in this sample may be carry-over from other donors' samples.

This clone has at least ten counts. Other DNA variants within this sample encode the same CDR3. The V gene is TRBV5-4, the J gene TRBJ2-7; D may be TRBD2 (7 bases). CDR1 is SGHNT, CDR2 YYREEE, per germline (reference sequence). Deletions cut 2 bases from V and 4 bases from J, with 13 bases between. The CDR3 length is 14 residues. Written as DNA, the CDR3 is TGTGCCAGCAGCTTCAACGGGGGGCTTTACGAGCAGTACTTC. Residues: CASSFNGGLYEQYF.

In its sample, this clone was seen a few times. J is TRBJ2-3 and V is TRBV27; TRBD2 matches 7 bases. The CDR3 is made up of 15 amino acids. After removal of 5 bases from V and 6 bases from J, the junction contained 11 bases not matched to a gene. The V gene's germline CDR1 is MNHEY and CDR2 SMNVEV (reference sequence). The CDR3 nucleotides are TGTGCCAGCAGTCGAGGGACTACTACTATGGATACGCAGTATTTT. The encoded protein is CASSRGTTTMDTQYF.

This clone was found once. The chain carries TRBV11-2 and TRBJ1-2, with a weak D call TRBD1 (6 bases). V shed 0 bases and J shed 7 bases, with 30 bases lying between them. Germline lookup yields CDR1 SGHAT and CDR2 FQNNGV. The CDR3 is 20 residues long. The CDR3 DNA reads as TGTGCCAGCAGCTTAGAGCAGGGGTTCGGCTATTTCCGTCGGGCTGTTGGCTACACCTTC. Amino acids: CASSLEQGFGYFRRAVGYTF.

The J gene is TRBJ1-1, the V gene TRBV18; 8 nucleotides agree with TRBD1. Per the germline V gene, CDR1 is KGHSH and CDR2 is LQKENI. The V and J ends lost 5 bases and 1 base, in that order; junction bases with no gene match: 6. The CDR3 is 15 amino acids. For the CDR3, the DNA is TGTGCCAGCTCAGCTCCCGACAGGGGGAACACTGAAGCTTTCTTT. Protein sequence: CASSAPDRGNTEAFF.

This clone showed up just a few times. The rearrangement uses TRBV7-6 and TRBJ2-5; 9 bases are a match to TRBD1. The germline CDR1 and CDR2 sequences are SGHVS and FNYEAQ. The CDR3 loop spans 15 amino acids. The V gene end was trimmed by 1 base and the J gene end by 5 bases; junction bases not matched to a gene: 5. CDR3 nucleotides: TGTGCCAGCAGCTTAGAACAGGGGGCGTTTGAGACCCAGTACTTC. It is translated as CASSLEQGAFETQYF.

The chain couples TRBV6-5 to TRBJ2-3; D unclear. Trimming took off 0 bases at V and 6 bases at J, with 16 bases between the two ends. This CDR3 is 16 amino acids long. Germline CDR1 reads MNHEY; CDR2 reads SVGAGI. The CDR3 loop reads CASSYSAQVAADTQYF. CDR3 DNA sequence: TGTGCCAGCAGTTACTCAGCTCAGGTGGCAGCGGATACGCAGTATTTT.

This clone showed up many times. CDR3 sequence reads: CATVSSLTGEAFF. In DNA form, the CDR3 reads TGTGCCACCGTTTCATCCCTAACAGGTGAAGCTTTCTTT. The chain joins TRBV27 to TRBJ1-1; TRBD1 might be the D (5 bases). Trimming took off 10 bases at V and 7 bases at J, with 19 bases between the two ends. Per the germline V gene, CDR1 is MNHEY and CDR2 is SMNVEV (reference sequence). There are 13 residues in the CDR3.

Comment on this clone: The CDR3 does not close with the conserved phenylalanine or tryptophan, likely indicating a read error. The DNA is omitted, as the CDR3 cannot be located on it reliably, and the CDR3 follows TCRdb's listing. Other DNA sequences within the sample encode an identical CDR3. The rearrangement links TRBV7-2 to TRBJ1-2. Germline loops: CDR1 SGHTA, CDR2 FQGNSA. Inclusive of both ends, the CDR3 amounts to 9 amino acids. CDR3 region: CASSYSGTS.

This clone was detected only a few times. The chain employs TRBV10-3 and TRBJ2-2, with no clear D. CDR1 is ENHRY, CDR2 SYGVKD, per germline. Trimming pared 0 bases from V and 1 base from J, leaving 3 bases between. The CDR3 has 14 residues. CDR3 sequence reads: CAISESKNTGELFF. The CDR3 DNA follows: TGTGCCATCAGTGAGTCAAAGAACACCGGGGAGCTGTTTTTT.

This clone was seen repeatedly, ten times or more. The chain couples TRBV3-1 to TRBJ2-3; weak D call: TRBD2 (5 bases). There are 13 residues in the CDR3. CDR1 is LGHDT and CDR2 is YNNKEL in the germline V gene (reference sequence). V lost 0 bases and J lost 9, with 10 bases in between. CDR3 residues: CASSQDLTGTQYF. The CDR3 DNA is TGTGCCAGCAGCCAAGATTTGACGGGAACGCAGTATTTT.

Many counts were recorded for this clone. This chain uses TRBV24-1 with TRBJ2-7; 8 nucleotides align to TRBD1. From germline, CDR1 is KGHDR and CDR2 SFDVKD. With V trimmed by 6 bases and J by 1 base, 7 bases remained unmatched. The CDR3 spans 15 residues. CDR3 DNA sequence: TGTGCCACCAGTAAGGACAGGGATGGGTCCTACGAGCAGTACTTC. It encodes CATSKDRDGSYEQYF.

This clone has a count of ten or more. The gene calls are TRBV20-1 and TRBJ2-3, with 9 bases fitting TRBD2. The CDR3 contains 14 residues. The ends lost 2 bases at V and 2 bases at J; junction bases unmatched: 2. CDR1 and CDR2 from the germline V gene are DFQATT and SNEGSKA (reference sequence). CDR3 DNA: TGCAGTGCTAGAACTAGCGGGTCCACAGATACGCAGTATTTT. Translated, it gives CSARTSGSTDTQYF.

This chain links TRBV30 with TRBJ2-1; D is unclear. The germline V and J ends were trimmed by 2 bases and 4 bases, with 6 bases remaining between them. This CDR3 has 12 residues. CDR1 and CDR2 from the germline V gene are GTSNPN and SVGIG (reference sequence). Here the CDR3 reads CAWSRRYNEQFF. The CDR3 DNA reads as TGTGCCTGGAGTCGCCGGTACAATGAGCAGTTCTTC. Supplemented by reference TRBV30 and TRBJ2-1, the full variable domain reads SQTIHQWPATLVQPVGSPLSLECTVEGTSNPNLYWYRQAAGRGLQLLFYSVGIGQISSEVPQNLSASRPQDRQFILSSKKLLLSDSGFYLCAWSRRYNEQFFGPGTRLTVL.

By sample fraction, this clone is medium-sized. The chain recombines TRBV18 with TRBJ1-6; D gene ambiguous. Trimming removed 4 bases at V and 0 bases at J, with 4 bases between. In germline, CDR1 is KGHSH, CDR2 LQKENI. The CDR3 runs 14 residues. The CDR3 region is CASSQASYNSPLHF. In DNA, the CDR3 is TGTGCCAGCTCACAGGCCTCCTATAATTCACCCCTCCACTTT.

With regard to this clone: This sample also contains other DNA sequences that code for the same CDR3. This CDR3 reads CASSRGGLAGGGADTQYF. The CDR3 DNA is TGCGCCAGCAGCCGCGGGGGACTAGCGGGGGGAGGGGCAGATACGCAGTATTTT. This chain links TRBV4-1 with TRBJ2-3, with 15 bases identical to TRBD2. The CDR3 loop spans 18 amino acids. V lost 4 bases and J lost 4; bases outside the gene matches: 9. Per the germline V gene, CDR1 is MGHRA and CDR2 is YSYEKL.

This clone was seen at least ten times. V gene TRBV5-4 combines with J gene TRBJ2-3; 7 nucleotides align to TRBD1. This CDR3 spans 16 amino acids. The germline V gene encodes CDR1 SGHNT and CDR2 YYREEE (reference sequence). V was pared by 1 base and J by 0 bases, with 5 bases of the junction left unmatched. In nucleotides, the CDR3 is TGTGCCAGCAGCTTGACAGGGGTCGTCAGCACAGATACGCAGTATTTT. Protein sequence: CASSLTGVVSTDTQYF.

V gene TRBV14 combines with J gene TRBJ1-2; the D is unclear. Germline V CDR1 and CDR2: SGHDN, FVKESK. The CDR3 spans 14 residues. V gave up 5 bases and J gave up 6 bases, with 16 bases separating them. The CDR3: CASSSRTLGNGYTF. The CDR3 region has the DNA TGTGCCAGCAGCTCTCGGACTTTGGGGAATGGCTACACCTTC.

The chain links TRBV6-2 or TRBV6-3 to TRBJ2-7; the D call may be TRBD1 or TRBD2 (6 bases each). Germline V gives CDR1 MNHEY, CDR2 SVGEGT. The CDR3 is 15 residues long. The ends were cut back, 6 bases at V and 1 base at J, with 16 bases in the middle. This CDR3 reads CASRGLGHVSYEQYF. In DNA, the CDR3 is TGTGCCAGCAGGGGACTGGGACATGTTTCCTACGAGCAGTACTTC.

This chain uses TRBV5-1 with TRBJ2-7; TRBD2 matches at 8 bases. Trimming removed 4 bases from V and 3 bases from J; junction bases left unmatched: 12. Germline V gene lookup returns CDR1 SGHRS and CDR2 YFSETQ. The CDR3 has 16 amino acids. The CDR3 loop is CASSPGGVSTFYEQYF. The CDR3 DNA reads TGCGCCAGCAGCCCGGGAGGGGTTTCGACATTCTACGAGCAGTACTTC.

The CDR3 loop is CSAKDLRGEAFF. CDR3 bases: TGCAGTGCTAAGGATTTGAGGGGGGAAGCTTTCTTT. The rearrangement links TRBV20-1 to TRBJ1-1; the D gene is possibly TRBD1 (6 bases). Trimming took 4 bases from V and 8 from J, leaving 14 bases between them. The CDR3 is 12 amino acids. The V gene's germline CDR1 is DFQATT and CDR2 SNEGSKA (reference sequence).

The chain has TRBV5-1 and TRBJ2-7, with 9 bases fitting TRBD1. Germline CDR1 and CDR2: SGHRS and YFSETQ. V lost 4 bases, J lost 2 bases, and 13 bases stayed unmatched. The CDR3 consists of 17 residues. The DNA of the CDR3 is TGCGCCAGCAGCCTTGTAGTTGGGACAGGGCCTACCTACGAGCAGTACTTC. Translation gives CASSLVVGTGPTYEQYF.

This clone was picked up many times. A much larger clone differs from this one at a single base, so this may be a read error. Other DNA sequences in this specimen translate into the identical CDR3. V is TRBV5-6 and J is TRBJ2-7, with unresolved D. V was cut by 1 base and J by 2 bases, with 13 bases left in between. The germline CDR1 and CDR2 sequences are SGHDT and YYEEEE. This CDR3 spans 15 amino acids. CDR3: CASSLWVRSTYEQYF. DNA of the CDR3: TGTGCCAGCAGCTTGTGGGTGCGCAGTACCTACGAGCAGTACTTC. Variable domain in full (rest from reference TRBV5-6 and TRBJ2-7): DAGVTQSPTHLIKTRGQQVTLRCSPKSGHDTVSWYQQALGQGPQFIFQYYEEEERQRGNFPDRFSGHQFPNYSSELNVNALLLGDSALYLCASSLWVRSTYEQYFGPGTRLTVT.

The genes are TRBV20-1 and TRBJ2-1; 14 bases map to TRBD2. The V gene's germline CDR1 is DFQATT and CDR2 SNEGSKA (reference sequence). V gave up 6 bases and J gave up 12 bases; unmatched junction bases: 10. This CDR3 has 14 residues. CDR3 sequence (DNA): TGCAGTGCGGAAGGGGGACTAGCGGGAGTACGGCAGTTCTTC. This codes for CSAEGGLAGVRQFF.